One sample yielded the 16 T cell receptor beta chains listed below, sequenced in a study of CD8 T cells in Susac syndrome. RNA was extracted with the RNeasy kit, and a quantity of roughly 0.45 to 1 ug was reverse transcribed using random hexamers. TCRdb re-called the immunoSEQ multiplex PCR reads through MiXCR, storing one row per CDR3 protein. The sample holds 150,000 or so distinct CDR3 sequences, 95% seen once. The sequenced material came from CD4+ T cells from PBMCs. All receptors come from a human donor with Susac syndrome.

V gene TRBV4-2 combines with J gene TRBJ2-5; no reliable D call. Germline loops: CDR1 LGHNA, CDR2 YNFKEQ. The CDR3 is made up of 17 amino acids. Trimming pared 1 base from V and 0 bases from J, leaving 15 bases between. CDR3 DNA sequence: TGTGCCAGCAGCCAAGTAGGATCTACACCATACCAAGAGACCCAGTACTTC. Amino acid sequence: CASSQVGSTPYQETQYF.

The V gene is TRBV12-3 or TRBV12-4, the J gene TRBJ1-5; 8 bases fit TRBD1. V lost 5 bases to trimming and J lost 4 bases; unmatched junction nucleotides: 10. The CDR3 runs to 16 residues. The CDR3 coding sequence is TGTGCCAGCAGTCCTTACGACAGGGGAAGGAATCAGCCCCAGCATTTT. Its protein product is CASSPYDRGRNQPQHF.

This chain connects TRBV29-1 to TRBJ1-1, with a tentative D call TRBD1 (5 bases). V lost 4 bases to trimming and J lost 0 bases, with 9 bases between them. CDR3 length: 13 amino acids. Germline V gives CDR1 SQVTM, CDR2 ANQGSEA. The CDR3 sequence is CSVGTGVNTEAFF. The DNA for the CDR3 is TGCAGCGTTGGTACAGGAGTGAACACTGAAGCTTTCTTT.

The V and J genes are TRBV28 and TRBJ1-2; D remains ambiguous. The germline gives CDR1 MDHEN, CDR2 SYDVKM. V shed 6 bases and J shed 4 bases, with 12 bases lying between them. CDR3 length: 13 residues. CDR3 bases: TGTGCCAGCAGCCTCGACGGCCGCTATGGCTACACCTTC. Residues: CASSLDGRYGYTF.

The V and J genes are TRBV30 and TRBJ2-2; 7 positions match TRBD1. CDR3 length equals 13 residues. Germline assignment: CDR1 GTSNPN and CDR2 SVGIG (reference sequence). V trimming: 2 bases; J trimming: 6 bases; junction bases outside the gene matches: 3. CDR3 sequence reads: CAWSRGPSGELFF. The CDR3 nucleotides are TGTGCCTGGAGTAGGGGGCCTTCCGGGGAGCTGTTTTTT.

This clonotype was observed a handful of times. The gene calls are TRBV29-1 and TRBJ1-1; no clear D. The germline CDR1 and CDR2 sequences are SQVTM and ANQGSEA. The CDR3 is 13 residues long. Between the trimmed V and J ends, which lost 4 bases and 0 bases, there was a span of 9 bases. DNA for the CDR3: TGCAGCGTTGTACGGCTAATGAACACTGAAGCTTTCTTT. Translating it yields CSVVRLMNTEAFF. Together with reference TRBV29-1 and TRBJ1-1, the CDR3 gives the full variable domain: SAVISQKPSRDICQRGTSLTIQCQVDSQVTMMFWYRQQPGQSLTLIATANQGSEATYESGFVIDKFPISRPNLTFSTLTVSNMSPEDSSIYLCSVVRLMNTEAFFGQGTRLTVV.

The J gene is TRBJ2-3, the V gene TRBV7-2; tentatively, D is TRBD1 (5 bases). CDR3 size: 15 residues. The V and J ends lost 6 bases and 2 bases respectively, with 15 bases between them. CDR1 SGHTA and CDR2 FQGNSA come from the germline V gene. CDR3 in DNA: TGTGCCAGCAGGGGGCTATCCCTCCCCACAGATACGCAGTATTTT. The encoded protein is CASRGLSLPTDTQYF. Drawing the rest from reference TRBV7-2 and TRBJ2-3, the complete variable domain is GAGVSQSPSNKVTEKGKDVELRCDPISGHTALYWYRQSLGQGLEFLIYFQGNSAPDKSGLPSDRFSAERTGGSVSTLTIQRTQQEDSAVYLCASRGLSLPTDTQYFGPGTRLTVL.

This chain links TRBV7-9 with TRBJ2-1; D is unclear. The germline CDR1 and CDR2 sequences are SEHNR and FQNEAQ (reference sequence). The germline V and J ends were trimmed by 0 bases and 6 bases, with 6 bases remaining between them. The CDR3 consists of 13 residues. The CDR3 reads CASSLAVPNEQFF. In nucleotides, the CDR3 is TGTGCCAGCAGCTTAGCGGTCCCCAATGAGCAGTTCTTC.

The rearrangement joins TRBV5-1 to TRBJ2-3; a weak D match, TRBD2 (5 bases). The germline gives CDR1 SGHRS, CDR2 YFSETQ. CDR3 length equals 15 residues. Deletions cut 4 bases from V and 1 base from J, with 13 bases between. The CDR3 region is CASSLWGDRTDTQYF. CDR3 DNA: TGCGCCAGCAGCCTCTGGGGAGACCGCACAGATACGCAGTATTTT.

The chain carries TRBV3-1 and TRBJ2-1; 8 bases match TRBD1. The CDR3 is made up of 15 amino acids. Per the germline V gene, CDR1 is LGHDT and CDR2 is YNNKEL (reference sequence). V lost 4 bases to trimming and J lost 10 bases; unmatched junction nucleotides: 12. DNA for the CDR3: TGTGCCAGCAGCCCGGACCGGGGACAGGATAGAGAGCAGTTCTTC. Its protein product is CASSPDRGQDREQFF.

This chain joins TRBV10-3 and TRBJ1-5; tentatively, D is TRBD1 (5 bases). Germline V gene lookup returns CDR1 ENHRY and CDR2 SYGVKD. V was pared by 4 bases and J by 3 bases, with 10 bases between. This CDR3 has 14 residues. The DNA of the CDR3 is TGTGCCATCAGTGCGGCAGGGAACAATCAGCCCCAGCATTTT. Protein sequence: CAISAAGNNQPQHF.

This chain connects TRBV30 to TRBJ1-2; maybe TRBD1 (5 bases). The CDR3 is made up of 15 amino acids. V was clipped by 0 bases and J by 0 bases, with 11 bases between them. The germline gives CDR1 GTSNPN, CDR2 SVGIG (reference sequence). This CDR3 reads CAWSVGAGTNYGYTF. Here the CDR3 DNA reads TGTGCCTGGAGTGTCGGGGCAGGTACTAACTATGGCTACACCTTC.

The chain is built from TRBV30 and TRBJ1-5; D is undetermined. Deletions cut 0 bases from V and 2 bases from J, with 5 bases between. The germline CDR1 and CDR2 sequences are GTSNPN and SVGIG (reference sequence). This CDR3 has 13 residues. CDR3 sequence (DNA): TGTGCCTGGAGTGTAATCGGCAATCAGCCCCAGCATTTT. Protein product: CAWSVIGNQPQHF. Combining the CDR3 with reference TRBV30 and TRBJ1-5 gives the whole variable domain SQTIHQWPATLVQPVGSPLSLECTVEGTSNPNLYWYRQAAGRGLQLLFYSVGIGQISSEVPQNLSASRPQDRQFILSSKKLLLSDSGFYLCAWSVIGNQPQHFGDGTRLSIL.

The genes are TRBV7-2 and TRBJ2-1; TRBD1 matches at 8 bases. The trim removed 5 bases at V and 0 bases at J, leaving 6 bases unmatched. The CDR3 is 16 amino acids. From germline, CDR1 is SGHTA and CDR2 FQGNSA. CDR3 nucleotide sequence: TGTGCCAGCAGCAGACAGGGGCGGCTCTCCTACAATGAGCAGTTCTTC. The encoded protein is CASSRQGRLSYNEQFF.

V is TRBV30 and J is TRBJ1-1; D possibly corresponds to TRBD1 (5 bases). Germline V gene sequence: CDR1 GTSNPN, CDR2 SVGIG (reference sequence). The CDR3 runs 13 residues. CDR3 nucleotides: TGTGCAGGGGCCCGCAATATGGACACTGAAGCTTTCTTT. Its protein product is CAGARNMDTEAFF.

This chain connects TRBV4-1 to TRBJ1-5; 8 positions match TRBD1. V gave up 1 base and J gave up 2 bases; unmatched junction bases: 4. There are 16 residues in the CDR3. The germline CDR1 and CDR2 sequences are MGHRA and YSYEKL. The CDR3 DNA reads as TGCGCCAGCAGCCAAGGGAAGGGACAGGGCAATCAGCCCCAGCATTTT. Its translation is CASSQGKGQGNQPQHF.